A selection of T cell receptor beta chains follows, all from one sample in a study of cytotoxic CD8 clonotypes in ibrutinib-treated CLL. Sequencing was performed with immunoSEQ multiplex PCR; in TCRdb, only in-frame clones are kept and a portion is missing. The table shows tens of thousands of clones, with roughly 86% occurring only once. Here the sequenced sample was PBMCs, taken before ibrutinib treatment. The receptors here all came from a human donor with chronic lymphocytic leukemia. CDR3s include the opening cysteine and the closing phenylalanine or tryptophan. D genes are given only for firm matches. Clone size is stated in some rows and not others, as once, few, many or a class when expanded.

clone_size: -; v_call: TRBV4-1; j_call: TRBJ2-1; d_call: -; cdr3_nt: TGCGCCAGCAGCCAAGGCCAGGGAGCCTACAATGAGCAGTTCTTC; cdr3_aa: CASSQGQGAYNEQFF
clone_size: few; v_call: TRBV9; j_call: TRBJ1-2; d_call: -; cdr3_nt: TGTGCCAGCAGCGACCAACAGGGAGAAGGTCACTATGGCTACACCTTC; cdr3_aa: CASSDQQGEGHYGYTF
clone_size: -; v_call: TRBV19; j_call: TRBJ2-5; d_call: -; cdr3_nt: TGTGCCAGTAGTATCGCGACAGACCAAGAGACCCAGTACTTC; cdr3_aa: CASSIATDQETQYF
clone_size: -; v_call: TRBV9; j_call: TRBJ1-3; d_call: -; cdr3_nt: TGTGCCAGCAGCCCTTCGATCGACCGGTCTGGAAACACCATATATTTT; cdr3_aa: CASSPSIDRSGNTIYF
clone_size: -; v_call: TRBV11-2; j_call: TRBJ2-7; d_call: -; cdr3_nt: TGTGCCAGCAGCTTAGATGGATGGGAGCAGTACTTC; cdr3_aa: CASSLDGWEQYF
clone_size: -; v_call: TRBV30; j_call: TRBJ1-1; d_call: TRBD1; cdr3_nt: TGTGCCTGGAGTCTCAGACAGGGATCTGAGGCCGAAGCTTTCTTT; cdr3_aa: CAWSLRQGSEAEAFF
clone_size: -; v_call: TRBV6-5; j_call: TRBJ2-7; d_call: -; cdr3_nt: TGTGCCAGCAGAGGATCGGTCTACGGGCAGTACTTC; cdr3_aa: CASRGSVYGQYF
clone_size: -; v_call: TRBV27; j_call: TRBJ2-7; d_call: -; cdr3_nt: TGTGCCAGCAGTGGCGGGGGACAGAGATTCACCTACGAGCAGTACTTC; cdr3_aa: CASSGGGQRFTYEQYF
clone_size: -; v_call: TRBV7-8; j_call: TRBJ2-7; d_call: -; cdr3_nt: TGTGCCAGCAGCCTAGGGGGGCCCTACGAGCAGTACTTC; cdr3_aa: CASSLGGPYEQYF
clone_size: -; v_call: TRBV12-1; j_call: TRBJ1-5; d_call: -; cdr3_nt: TGTGCCAGCAGCCCCTGCAATCAGCCCCAGCATTTT; cdr3_aa: CASSPCNQPQHF
clone_size: -; v_call: TRBV19; j_call: TRBJ2-7; d_call: -; cdr3_nt: TGTGCCAGTAGTCTCGGACGTACAGTCTACGAGCAGTACTTC; cdr3_aa: CASSLGRTVYEQYF
clone_size: -; v_call: TRBV6-5; j_call: TRBJ1-2; d_call: TRBD1; cdr3_nt: TGTGCCAGCAGGAGACAGGGGGCCGGGGATGGCTACACCTTC; cdr3_aa: CASRRQGAGDGYTF
clone_size: -; v_call: TRBV7-3; j_call: TRBJ2-3; d_call: TRBD1; cdr3_nt: TGTGCCAGCAGCCCAAGGACAGGGAGCAGCACAGATACGCAGTATTTT; cdr3_aa: CASSPRTGSSTDTQYF
clone_size: -; v_call: TRBV19; j_call: TRBJ2-3; d_call: -; cdr3_nt: TGTGCCAGCTCGGTGGGCTCAGATACGCAGTATTTT; cdr3_aa: CASSVGSDTQYF